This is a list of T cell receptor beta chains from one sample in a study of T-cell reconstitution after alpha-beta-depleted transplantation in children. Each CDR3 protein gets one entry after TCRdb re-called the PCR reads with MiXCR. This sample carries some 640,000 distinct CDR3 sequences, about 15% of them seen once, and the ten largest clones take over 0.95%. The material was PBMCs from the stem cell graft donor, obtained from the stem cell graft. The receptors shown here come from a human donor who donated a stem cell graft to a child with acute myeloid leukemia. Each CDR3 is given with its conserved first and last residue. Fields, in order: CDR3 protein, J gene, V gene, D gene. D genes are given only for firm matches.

CSPHSDRGHTEAFF	TRBJ1-1	TRBV20-1	TRBD1
CASSSPREGGTDTQYF	TRBJ2-3	TRBV11-2	-
CASSFSSQETQYF	TRBJ2-5	TRBV9	-
CASSFGREAGYTF	TRBJ1-2	TRBV12-3/TRBV12-4	-
CASSATSGNQETQYF	TRBJ2-5	TRBV12-3/TRBV12-4	TRBD2
CSARVRLAGVNEQFF	TRBJ2-1	TRBV20-1	TRBD2
CAISTSGLSSYEQYF	TRBJ2-7	TRBV10-3	-
CASSLSDRGNTEAFF	TRBJ1-1	TRBV7-6	TRBD1
CASSSPGQSNNSPLHF	TRBJ1-6	TRBV5-8	-
CSVEETESDTEAFF	TRBJ1-1	TRBV29-1	-
CSAREDPLETQYF	TRBJ2-5	TRBV20-1	-
CASSYSRHDPYNEQFF	TRBJ2-1	TRBV6-2/TRBV6-3	-
CASSFSGDSYNEQFF	TRBJ2-1	TRBV7-9	-
CASSLGDSGQANSNIQYF	TRBJ2-4	TRBV7-6	TRBD1
CASSLSYTGLRTEAFF	TRBJ1-1	TRBV28	-
CASSLRADYGYTF	TRBJ1-2	TRBV28	-
CASRDRVNEKLFF	TRBJ1-4	TRBV12-3/TRBV12-4	TRBD1
CAISPGSLNTGELFF	TRBJ2-2	TRBV21-1	-
CASSPQGGEEEQFF	TRBJ2-1	TRBV12-3/TRBV12-4	-
CAICGGVQQGSLYNEQFF	TRBJ2-1	TRBV10-3	-
CASSLAMQPGELFF	TRBJ2-2	TRBV7-8	-
CASSLETGGANVLTF	TRBJ2-6	TRBV5-6	-
CASSTPGRYYGYTF	TRBJ1-2	TRBV28	-
CASAGGLYSPLHF	TRBJ1-6	TRBV5-5	-
CAITLDTNTEAFF	TRBJ1-1	TRBV15	-
CASTWDRGSFVLTF	TRBJ2-6	TRBV5-1	TRBD1
CSVTSGGAAVGNEQFF	TRBJ2-1	TRBV29-1	TRBD2
CATSGRGGGRYNEQFF	TRBJ2-1	TRBV15	TRBD2
CAVTKGLGTDTQYF	TRBJ2-3	TRBV24-1	-
CARGPGLPYSEQFF	TRBJ2-1	TRBV5-6	-
CASSPNRGIGELFF	TRBJ2-2	TRBV7-8	TRBD1
CAISPGGASYEQFF	TRBJ2-1	TRBV10-3	-
CSVEKYIFGTGKYEQYF	TRBJ2-7	TRBV29-1	TRBD1
CASSAQGKRYEQYF	TRBJ2-7	TRBV12-3/TRBV12-4	-
CASSLFWTGTEDYGYTF	TRBJ1-2	TRBV5-1	TRBD1
CSAWGQLYGYTF	TRBJ1-2	TRBV20-1	TRBD1